This T cell receptor (beta chain) was observed in a study of neoadjuvant nivolumab and ipilimumab in lung cancer. The overall study: The combination arm added day-1 ipilimumab 1 mg/kg to nivolumab 3 mg/kg on days 1, 15, 29.

The assay was immunoSEQ multiplex PCR, and TCRdb's table has in-frame clones only and misses some. Here the sample spans over 25,000 clones, around 76% being singletons. Study-wide results and caveats: From pretherapy to surgery, tumor richness and clonality rose with dual therapy. Resected tumors had greater TCR richness and clonality than uninvolved lung.

The ends were cut back, 2 bases at V and 4 bases at J, with 12 bases in the middle. This CDR3 comprises 15 residues. The V gene's germline CDR1 is SGHTA and CDR2 FQGNSA. Details on this clone: Its cognate antigen is unknown.

The receptor was isolated from an adult with non-small cell lung cancer. The input for sequencing was tumor tissue, taken after neoadjuvant nivolumab, alone or with ipilimumab, at or shortly before surgery. The V and J genes are TRBV7-2 and TRBJ1-5; D perhaps matches TRBD1 (6 bases). The CDR3 nucleotides read TGTGCCAGCAGCTTAACGGGACAAAAGAATCAGCCCCAGCATTTT. Translation: CASSLTGQKNQPQHF.